This T cell receptor (beta chain) comes out of a study of beta chain features in type 1 diabetes (dated by TCRdb to 2016 to 2019). At the level of the whole study: Mean age, gender distribution, total cell number and subset yield did not differ between patients and healthy donors. A total of roughly 110 million sorted cells were examined across all samples, and the number of cells per subset was strongly correlated with RNA yield. The study compared the TCRB repertoires of sorted circulating CD4+ T cell subsets in recently diagnosed type 1 diabetes patients with those in matched healthy donors. Regulatory and stem cell-like memory subsets were isolated from only 8 patients and roughly eight healthy donors, whereas naive and central memory subsets came from all 28 donors.

CDR1 is given as SGHDT and CDR2 as YYEEEE, both from the germline V gene. From the cysteine up to the phenylalanine, the CDR3 has a length of 15 residues. The CDR3 DNA has 45 bases and is translated from base 1. V and J lose 4 bases and 2 bases, and a span of 13 bases separates them. A few counts support this clone. The antigen it binds to is not known. Per-base qualities were not stored, and no clone one base away is much larger. Each donor gave one peripheral blood draw, averaging approximately 110 mL, which was collected into heparinised tubes. A BD FACSAria II was used to sort naive, central memory, regulatory and stem cell-like memory CD4+ T cells with a panel that included CD45RO, CCR7, CD25, CD127, CD95 and CD27. All sorted populations exceeded 95% purity. PBMCs were isolated right away by Lymphoprep density gradient centrifugation and were stained directly, without culture. So that batch effects would be minimized, each experiment stained and sorted samples in pairs, pairing one healthy donor with one patient.

All of the isolated RNA was reverse transcribed with the High Capacity cDNA Reverse Transcription Kit, so expressed TCRB transcripts were sequenced. Deep immunoSEQ sequencing was performed on naive, central memory and regulatory T cell samples, with an average of approximately 4 million total reads per sample. Sorted cells were lysed in RLT buffer and RNA was extracted with DNase-treated RNeasy Micro or Mini kits, depending on cell number. Each cell subset was processed separately to prevent cross-contamination, with patient and healthy donor samples processed together. The immunoSEQ multiplex PCR was used to amplify TCRB sequences from cDNA, generating 87-bp fragments that spanned the CDR3 region. Sequencing of the amplicons was done on the Illumina HiSeq platform. The study's processing was this. Synthetic template baselines were used to correct PCR bias computationally, reads within Hamming distance 2 were collapsed, and singletons that could not be merged were discarded. Reads were aligned to IMGT to assign V, D and J genes, CDR3 length, and insertions or deletions at six rearrangement sites. Within each subset, clonotype counts were normalized to sorted cell number, and only after that were true diversity and Gini coefficients computed with the tcR R package. Repertoire sharing was quantified using the overlap coefficient calculated on TCRB nucleotide sequences. As a proxy for the pre-selection repertoire, out-of-frame TCRB sequences from naive cells were analyzed. Sourced from immuneACCESS, this table was stored by TCRdb with only in-frame sequences that have V and J called. A share of the clones is absent; for the studies checked, an unresolved V gene accounts for under half, and the remainder has no known explanation. V and J calls plus clone size are reproduced from that table; the DNA served to infer D and trimming. For this sample the table gives under 400,000 clones, of which about 12% were detected only once. The ten largest clones capture 0.0095% to 0.011% of the sample.

What the authors observed across the whole study: Type 1 diabetes patients showed a moderate but significant shortening of TCRB CDR3 length in all four CD4+ subsets. Only small numbers of individuals were included in the HLA sub-analyses, which left unresolved whether HLA type had any influence on TCRB rearrangement. Sequencing cDNA rather than genomic DNA could over-represent highly expressing activated cells, although activation and CD3 levels did not differ between groups. PCR may preferentially amplify shorter templates, but because patient and control samples were amplified and corrected together, any resulting skew would affect both groups equally. Fewer insertions and more nucleotide deletions at VDJ recombination sites were observed in patients with type 1 diabetes, implying thymic rearrangement abnormalities. Naive, central memory and regulatory TCRB repertoires appeared to be more similar among patients than among healthy donors.

The receptor was isolated from a young woman with type 1 diabetes. The sample comprised naive CD4+ T cells from blood. The intended sense of this specimen's cell subset or site label: true naive CD4+ T cells. The rearranged chain carries TRBV5-6 and TRBJ1-5; the best D guess is TRBD1, with 6 bases matching. The CDR3 sequence is CASSGGGRGNQPQHF. The DNA is TGTGCCAGCAGCGGGGGGGGCCGGGGCAATCAGCCCCAGCATTTT.